This T cell receptor beta chain was profiled in a study of T cell responses to AZD1222 COVID-19 vaccine. Clones were sequenced by immunoSEQ multiplex PCR, and TCRdb holds only the in-frame ones, with some missing. The data hold around 110,000 clones, with roughly 88% observed a single time. Study-wide results and caveats: White British donors predominated, females outnumbered males, and clonal diversity was possibly underestimated. The repertoires were collected only after the peak T cell response. Unmutated regions of variants are reportedly targeted by nearly half of spike-specific TCRs.

This clone was detected only a few times. What it binds is not known. This material consisted of peripheral blood, taken on day 0 of MenACWY control vaccination. This sequence was found in an adult in good health.

For the CDR3, the DNA is TGTGCCAGCAGTATTCTCGGCAGGGAGTTATCCTATAATTCACCCCTCCACTTT. It yields the protein CASSILGRELSYNSPLHF. This sequence joins TRBV28 and TRBJ1-6; maybe TRBD1 (5 bases). This CDR3 is 18 amino acids long. Germline V gives CDR1 MDHEN, CDR2 SYDVKM. V was pared by 5 bases and J by 1 base, with 18 bases between.